The clone carrying this T cell receptor beta chain turned up a few times. The antigen is undetermined. The Oncomine TCR Beta short-read assay was applied to DNA of cultured CD4+ T cells. TCRdb re-derived calls from the PCR reads in MiXCR, one entry per CDR3 protein. The sample includes fewer than 3,000 distinct CDR3 sequences, 30% to 35% seen only once; the top ten take over 45%. As to treatment: approximately 9-day PBMC culture with coronavirus spike peptide pools or control peptides (ViraFEST assay). The sample comes from a study of vaccination and CD4 T cells after COVID-19. Study-wide background: Each person enrolled got two BNT162b2 or mRNA-1273 vaccine doses. Overlapping spike peptides of SARS-CoV-2, HCoV-NL63, HCoV-OC43 and HCoV-229E stimulated the cells. Diagnosis preceded the drawing of post-COVID samples by a median approximately 110 days (range 35 to 161).

The CDR3 runs to 14 residues. CDR1 is KGHDR and CDR2 is SFDVKD in the germline V gene. The trim removed 3 bases at V and 4 bases at J, leaving 4 bases unmatched. Sequences were derived from CD4+ T cells from blood, cultured in vitro, sampled after SARS-CoV-2 vaccination. The chain joins TRBV24-1 to TRBJ1-2; 7 nucleotides align to TRBD1. The TCR was taken from a human donor who had recovered from COVID-19. The CDR3, as DNA: TGTGCCACCAGTGATGAAGGGGACAGCTATGGCTACACCTTC. Translated, it gives CATSDEGDSYGYTF.